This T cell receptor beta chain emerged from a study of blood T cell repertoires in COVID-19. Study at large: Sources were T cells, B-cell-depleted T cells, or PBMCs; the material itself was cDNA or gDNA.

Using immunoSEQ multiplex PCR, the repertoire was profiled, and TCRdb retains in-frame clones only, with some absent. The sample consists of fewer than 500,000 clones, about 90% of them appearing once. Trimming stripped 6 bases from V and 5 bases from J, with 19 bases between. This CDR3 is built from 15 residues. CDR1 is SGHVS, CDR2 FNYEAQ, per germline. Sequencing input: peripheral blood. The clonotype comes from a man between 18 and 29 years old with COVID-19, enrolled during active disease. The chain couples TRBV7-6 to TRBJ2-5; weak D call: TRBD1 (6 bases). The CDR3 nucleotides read TGTGCCAGCAGTTCTAATACAGGGCCGAGGGAGACCCAGTACTTC. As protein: CASSSNTGPRETQYF.